This T cell receptor (beta chain) derives from a study of CD8+CD57+ T cells in acquired aplastic anemia. At the level of the study: Sorted CD4+ and CD8+ cells yielded DNA averaging around 3.2 ug.

The template for TCR beta VDJ and CDR3 sequence profiling was genomic DNA. TCRdb re-derived calls from the reads in MiXCR, one entry per CDR3 protein. The sample has around 200,000 distinct CDR3 sequences, roughly half seen once. Between the trimmed V and J ends, which lost 1 base and 8 bases, there was a span of 11 bases. The CDR3 has 12 residues. Germline CDR1 DFQATT, CDR2 SNEGSKA (reference sequence). This clonotype was recorded a few times. The clonotype originates from a human donor in good health, serving as a control. Material for sequencing was sorted CD4+, CD8+, or CD8+CD57+ T cells (not recorded which) from PBMCs. The chain has TRBV20-1 and TRBJ1-2; maybe TRBD1 (5 bases). Here the CDR3 reads CSARGAGDGYTF. CDR3 nucleotides: TGCAGTGCTAGAGGGGCGGGGGACGGCTACACCTTC.